These T cell receptor beta chains were read from a single sample in a study of CD8 T cell repertoires and HIV-1 epitope variants. Data came from immunoSEQ multiplex PCR; TCRdb stores just in-frame clones and leaves some out. Of about 90,000 clones listed, roughly 77% were seen once; the top ten hold 25% to 30%. The sample was uncultured baseline CD8+ T cells from peripheral blood mononuclear cells (PBMCs). The receptor source for this set is a male donor with HIV. Both conserved end residues are part of each CDR3. D genes are given only for firm matches. Clone size appears in some rows only: once, few, many, or a class for an expanded clone.

once	TRBV4-1	TRBJ2-7	-	TGCGCCAGCAGCCAAGATCTGGCAGGGGTTGGCCACGAGCAGTACTTC	CASSQDLAGVGHEQYF
-	TRBV5-6	TRBJ1-1	-	TGTGCCAGCAGCTTCGGGAACAGGGCTGGGAACACTGAAGCTTTCTTT	CASSFGNRAGNTEAFF
-	TRBV30	TRBJ2-2	-	TGTGCCTGGACTAGACATGATAACGGGGAGCTGTTTTTT	CAWTRHDNGELFF
-	TRBV5-6	TRBJ2-3	-	TGTGCCAGCAGCTCAGCCGGGAGTATGGCAGATACGCAGTATTTT	CASSSAGSMADTQYF
few	TRBV7-9	TRBJ2-3	-	TGTGCCAGCAGCTTAGTAGGTCGGGGAGATACGCAGTATTTT	CASSLVGRGDTQYF
-	TRBV5-1	TRBJ2-7	-	TGCGCCAGCAGCTTGGAGTGGACGGCATACGAGCAGTACTTC	CASSLEWTAYEQYF
-	TRBV6-4	TRBJ1-2	-	TGTGCCAGCAGCGCGGGTCCCTCCCTGATCTATGGCTACACCTTC	CASSAGPSLIYGYTF
-	TRBV7-2	TRBJ1-5	-	TGTGCCAGCAGCTTCTCTCCCGTCAATCAGCCCCAGCATTTT	CASSFSPVNQPQHF
-	TRBV7-2	TRBJ1-2	-	TGTGCCAGCAGCGGGGGACCTGTCTATGGCTACACCTTC	CASSGGPVYGYTF
-	TRBV5-1	TRBJ2-7	-	TGCGCCAGCAGCCGGCTAAGCTCCTACGAGCAGTACTTC	CASSRLSSYEQYF
few	TRBV30	TRBJ1-5	TRBD1	TGTGCCTGGAGTCCCGACAGGGGGCACCAGCCCCAGCATTTT	CAWSPDRGHQPQHF
-	TRBV5-5	TRBJ2-1	-	TGTGCCAGCAGCTTGAGGCCGTATGATGAGCAGTTCTTC	CASSLRPYDEQFF
-	TRBV5-6	TRBJ1-5	-	TGTGCCAGCAGCGTGGGTTTTGGCAATCAGCCCCAGCATTTT	CASSVGFGNQPQHF
few	TRBV5-6	TRBJ1-5	-	TGTGCCAGCTCCTCTTCTGGTGCGACACTTAGCAATCAGCCCCAGCATTTT	CASSSSGATLSNQPQHF
many	TRBV27	TRBJ1-2	-	TGTGCCAGCAGTTTAGGGCAGGGGAGGTATGGCTACACCTTC	CASSLGQGRYGYTF
few	TRBV6-1	TRBJ2-7	-	TGTGCCAGCAGCTTCGGAGGAATTAGCACCTACGAGCAGTACTTC	CASSFGGISTYEQYF
-	TRBV5-1	TRBJ2-1	TRBD1	TGCGCCAGCAGCCTCCTCGGGACAGGGGGATTCAATGAGCAGTTCTTC	CASSLLGTGGFNEQFF
-	TRBV18	TRBJ2-5	TRBD2	TGTGCCAGCCGTCTAGCGGGGGGTGAGACCCAGTACTTC	CASRLAGGETQYF
-	TRBV7-3	TRBJ2-5	-	TGTGCCAGCAGCTCGTCCGCGCGGGAGACCCAGTACTTC	CASSSSARETQYF
-	TRBV4-2	TRBJ2-7	-	TGTGCCAGCAGCCAAACCACTGGGACGGCTAGCTCCTACGAGCAGTACTTC	CASSQTTGTASSYEQYF
-	TRBV7-2	TRBJ2-1	-	TGTGCCGTTGGCAATGAGCAGTTCTTC	CAVGNEQFF
-	TRBV5-4	TRBJ1-6	TRBD1	TGTGCCAGCAGCCGGGACAGGGGGGATTCACCCCTCCACTTT	CASSRDRGDSPLHF
-	TRBV7-2	TRBJ2-7	TRBD1	TGTGCCAGCAGCTCGGGACAGGGAATTCACGAGCAGTACTTC	CASSSGQGIHEQYF
-	TRBV5-4	TRBJ1-6	TRBD1	TGTGCCAGCAGCTTGAATTATGGGACAGATAATTCACCCCTCCACTTT	CASSLNYGTDNSPLHF
-	TRBV21-1	TRBJ2-4	-	TGTGCCAGCAGCCCTGATCGGGGGGAAAACATTCAGTACTTC	CASSPDRGENIQYF
-	TRBV27	TRBJ2-7	-	TGTGCCGTGGGGGGATCCCCCGGCTACGAGCAGTACTTC	CAVGGSPGYEQYF
once	TRBV7-2	TRBJ2-2	TRBD1	TGTGCCAGCAGCTCACAGGGGGTCACCGGGGAGCTGTTTTTT	CASSSQGVTGELFF
-	TRBV27	TRBJ2-7	-	TGTGCCAGCAGGGGGATAGAAGACAACCCCTACGAGCAGTACTTC	CASRGIEDNPYEQYF
-	TRBV7-3	TRBJ2-1	-	TGTGCCAGCAGCTTAGGGTGGGGGACTGAGCAGTTCTTC	CASSLGWGTEQFF
-	TRBV30	TRBJ1-2	-	TGTGCCTGGAGTACTGACAGCTATGGCTACACCTTC	CAWSTDSYGYTF
few	TRBV7-6	TRBJ2-7	-	TGTGCCAGCAGCTTAAGTAATCAGGGTACCTACGAGCAGTACTTC	CASSLSNQGTYEQYF
-	TRBV6-1	TRBJ2-7	-	TGTGCCAGCAGGGGGACGGCTATTAATAACGAGCAGTACTTC	CASRGTAINNEQYF
-	TRBV9	TRBJ2-7	TRBD1	TGTGCCAGCAGCGGAACCGGGACAGGCTCCTACGAGCAGTACTTC	CASSGTGTGSYEQYF
-	TRBV5-4	TRBJ2-5	-	TGTGCCAGCAGCTTGGGACTAGACCAAGAGACCCAGTACTTC	CASSLGLDQETQYF
-	TRBV5-1	TRBJ2-3	TRBD2	TGCGCCAGCAGCTCATTACCGGGACTAGCAAACACGCAGTATTTT	CASSSLPGLANTQYF
-	TRBV7-2	TRBJ2-1	-	TGTGCCAGCAGCTTAGACAGTTTGTTCTTC	CASSLDSLFF
-	TRBV19	TRBJ2-3	TRBD2	TGTGCCAGTAGCTGGACTAGCGCTACCAAGGGATACACAGATACGCAGTATTTT	CASSWTSATKGYTDTQYF
-	TRBV19	TRBJ2-7	-	TGTGCCAGTAGTCCCACCGGCCCCTACGAGCAGTACTTC	CASSPTGPYEQYF
-	TRBV28	TRBJ1-4	TRBD1	TGTGCCAGCCGCGTGGGACAGGGAGAGAATGAAAAACTGTTTTTT	CASRVGQGENEKLFF
once	TRBV19	TRBJ2-4	-	TGTGCCAGTAGTATAAGGGGCCGAGAAAACATTCAGTACTTC	CASSIRGRENIQYF